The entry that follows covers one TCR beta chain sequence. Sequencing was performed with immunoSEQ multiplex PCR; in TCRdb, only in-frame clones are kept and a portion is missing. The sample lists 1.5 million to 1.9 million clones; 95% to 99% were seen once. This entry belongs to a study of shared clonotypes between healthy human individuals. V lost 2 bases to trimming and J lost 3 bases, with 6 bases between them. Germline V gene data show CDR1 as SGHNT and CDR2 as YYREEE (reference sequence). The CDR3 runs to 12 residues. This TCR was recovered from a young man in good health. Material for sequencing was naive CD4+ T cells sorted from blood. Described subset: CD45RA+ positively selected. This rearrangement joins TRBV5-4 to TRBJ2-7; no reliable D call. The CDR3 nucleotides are TGTGCCAGCAGCTTATTCCACTACGAGCAGTACTTC. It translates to CASSLFHYEQYF.